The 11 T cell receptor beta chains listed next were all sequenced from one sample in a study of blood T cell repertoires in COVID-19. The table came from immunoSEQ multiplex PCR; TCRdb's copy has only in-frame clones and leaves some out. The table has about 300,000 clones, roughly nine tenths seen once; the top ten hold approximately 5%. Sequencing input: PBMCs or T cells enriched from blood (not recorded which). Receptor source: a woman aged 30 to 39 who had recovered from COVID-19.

In DNA form, the CDR3 reads TGTGCCAGTAGTATTTTGGCAGCGAGCACCGGGGAGCTGTTTTTT. Translated, it gives CASSILAASTGELFF. The chain has TRBV19 and TRBJ2-2; no definite D call. CDR1 and CDR2 from the germline V gene are LNHDA and SQIVND (reference sequence). Trimming removed 3 bases from V and 4 bases from J, with 12 bases in between. CDR3 length: 15 residues.

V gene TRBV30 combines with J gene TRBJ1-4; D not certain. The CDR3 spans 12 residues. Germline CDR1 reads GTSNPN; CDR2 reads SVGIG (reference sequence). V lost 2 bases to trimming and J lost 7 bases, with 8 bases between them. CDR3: CAWSPPGEKLFF. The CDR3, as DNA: TGTGCCTGGAGTCCGCCGGGTGAAAAACTGTTTTTT.

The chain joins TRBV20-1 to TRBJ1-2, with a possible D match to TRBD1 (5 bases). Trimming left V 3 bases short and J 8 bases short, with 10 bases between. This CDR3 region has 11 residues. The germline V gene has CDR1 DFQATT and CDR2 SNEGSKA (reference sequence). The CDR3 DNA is TGCAGTGCTAGGGAGGGGATCGGCTACACCTTC. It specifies CSAREGIGYTF.

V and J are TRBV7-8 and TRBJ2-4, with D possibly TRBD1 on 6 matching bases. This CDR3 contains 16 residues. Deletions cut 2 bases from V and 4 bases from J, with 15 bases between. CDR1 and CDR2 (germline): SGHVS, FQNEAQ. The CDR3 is CASSLSVQGKKNIQYF. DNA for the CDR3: TGTGCCAGCAGCTTATCCGTACAGGGAAAGAAAAACATTCAGTACTTC.

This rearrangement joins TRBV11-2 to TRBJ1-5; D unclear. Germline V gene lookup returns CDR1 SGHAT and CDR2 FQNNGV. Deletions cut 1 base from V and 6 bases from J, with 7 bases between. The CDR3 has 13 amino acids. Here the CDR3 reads CASSLAGSQPQHF. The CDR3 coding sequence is TGTGCCAGCAGCTTAGCAGGTAGTCAGCCCCAGCATTTT.

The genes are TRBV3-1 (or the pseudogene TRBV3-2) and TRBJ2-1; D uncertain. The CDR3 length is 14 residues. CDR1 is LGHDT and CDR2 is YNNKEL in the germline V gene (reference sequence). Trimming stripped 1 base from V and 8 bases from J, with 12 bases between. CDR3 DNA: TGTGCCAGCAGCCAAGGGTCTAGTCGAGATGAGCAGTTCTTC. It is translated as CASSQGSSRDEQFF.

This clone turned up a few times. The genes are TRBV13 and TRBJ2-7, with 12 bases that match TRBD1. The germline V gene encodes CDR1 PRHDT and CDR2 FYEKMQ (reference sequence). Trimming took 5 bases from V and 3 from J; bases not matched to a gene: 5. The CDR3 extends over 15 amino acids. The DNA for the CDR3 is TGTGCCAGCAGCACCGGGACAGGGGGCGGCTACGAGCAGTACTTC. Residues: CASSTGTGGGYEQYF.

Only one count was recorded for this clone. The DNA for the CDR3 is TGTGCCAGCAGTCGACAGGGGTCCTCCTACGAGCAGTACTTC. Protein sequence: CASSRQGSSYEQYF. This chain links TRBV6-5 with TRBJ2-7; TRBD1 aligns across 8 bases. The CDR3 extends over 14 amino acids. Germline V gives CDR1 MNHEY, CDR2 SVGAGI. Germline trimming cut 5 bases from V and 0 bases from J; bases unmatched to any gene: 3.

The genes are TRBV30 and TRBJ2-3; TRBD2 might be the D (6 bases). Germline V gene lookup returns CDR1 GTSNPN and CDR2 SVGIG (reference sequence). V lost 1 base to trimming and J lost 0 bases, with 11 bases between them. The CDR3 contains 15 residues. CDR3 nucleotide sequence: TGTGCCTGGAGTGCCCTCGGACTAAGCACAGATACGCAGTATTTT. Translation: CAWSALGLSTDTQYF.

For the CDR3, the DNA is TGTGCCTGGAGCGTCAGTTTTCTTAACTATGGCTACACCTTC. Its protein is CAWSVSFLNYGYTF. The rearrangement joins TRBV30 to TRBJ1-2; D not resolved. This CDR3 contains 14 residues. The V end lost 3 bases, the J end lost 1 base, and 12 bases lay between the germline ends. The germline gives CDR1 GTSNPN, CDR2 SVGIG (reference sequence).

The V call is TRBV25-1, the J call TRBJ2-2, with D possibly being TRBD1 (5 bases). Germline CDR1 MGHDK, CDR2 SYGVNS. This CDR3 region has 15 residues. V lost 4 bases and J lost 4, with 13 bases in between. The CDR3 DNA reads TGTGCCAGCAGTGGGGTAACAGGATTCACCGGGGAGCTGTTTTTT. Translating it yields CASSGVTGFTGELFF.